This TCR beta chain was sequenced for a study of metastatic and nonmetastatic thyroid tumors. Turning to the study itself: Repertoires from blood and tumor or nodule tissue of malignant and benign thyroid patients were compared.

This clone was picked up many times. Its antigen is unknown. Thyroid surgery was preceded by no treatment in any patient. Whole-study results and caveats: Relative to benign nodules, malignant thyroid tumors were reportedly characterized by significantly elevated TCR beta diversity in blood and tumor.

The CDR3 loop spans 16 amino acids. CDR1 and CDR2 (germline): LGHNA, YNFKEQ. The trim removed 4 bases at V and 6 bases at J, leaving 6 bases unmatched. In the original processing: Built for papillary thyroid cancer, a distant-metastasis classifier drew on CDR3 differences across clinicopathological groups. TCRdb re-called the PCR reads with MiXCR. TCRdb's processing, not the authors' own work, is the source of the V and J calls. The table shows 20,000 or so clones, with 11% occurring only once. This TCR derives from a female donor with papillary thyroid cancer or a benign thyroid nodule (not recorded which). Some clones in this sample may be carry-over from other donors' samples. Sequencing was performed on blood. This rearrangement joins TRBV4-2 to TRBJ2-3; 14 nucleotides align to TRBD2. Written as DNA, the CDR3 is TGTGCCAGCAGCCCCGAAGGGACTAGCGGGAGTGATACGCAGTATTTT. Its protein product is CASSPEGTSGSDTQYF.